This is a list of T cell receptor beta chains from one sample in a study of T cell changes during pregnancy in multiple sclerosis. TCRdb keeps only in-frame clones here, not all; method: immunoSEQ multiplex PCR. The repertoire holds 35,000 to 55,000 clones, with more than 75% as singletons. The sample in question was CD8+ T cells from peripheral blood mononuclear cells, obtained after pregnancy. Every receptor here comes from a female donor in good health, enrolled as a control in a pregnancy study. The CDR3 runs from the conserved cysteine through the conserved F or W. The D gene is left open where the match is weak. Not all rows give a size; the values are once, few, many and, for expanded clones, a class.

j_gene,v_gene,d_gene,abundance,CDR3aa,CDR3nt
TRBJ2-2,TRBV2,-,-,CASSGAGTTGTGELFF,TGTGCCAGCAGTGGGGCGGGGACCACCGGCACCGGGGAGCTGTTTTTT
TRBJ1-1,TRBV7-9,TRBD1,-,CASSFPTGASTEAFF,TGTGCCAGCAGCTTTCCGACAGGGGCGAGCACTGAAGCTTTCTTT
TRBJ1-1,TRBV29-1,-,-,CSVARGADTEAFF,TGCAGCGTTGCCCGGGGGGCGGACACTGAAGCTTTCTTT
TRBJ2-3,TRBV7-6,-,-,CASSATPHTGTDTQYF,TGTGCCAGCAGCGCAACCCCCCACACCGGCACAGATACGCAGTATTTT
TRBJ2-7,TRBV7-3,-,once,CASSLGGPSYEQYF,TGTGCCAGCAGCTTGGGGGGGCCCTCCTACGAGCAGTACTTC
TRBJ2-6,TRBV10-3,-,-,CAISSRQSGVTGANVLTF,TGTGCCATCAGTTCCCGACAGTCTGGGGTCACTGGGGCCAACGTCCTGACTTTC
TRBJ1-1,TRBV19,-,-,CASKVQGNTEAFF,TGTGCCAGTAAAGTACAGGGAAACACTGAAGCTTTCTTT
TRBJ2-1,TRBV18,-,-,CASSPRTRGFYNEQFF,TGTGCCAGCTCACCACGGACTAGGGGGTTCTACAATGAGCAGTTCTTC
TRBJ1-1,TRBV5-1,-,-,CASSFDVGGGTEAFF,TGCGCCAGCAGCTTCGACGTAGGAGGAGGCACTGAAGCTTTCTTT
TRBJ1-1,TRBV7-2,-,-,CASQGAGTNTEAFF,TGTGCCTCCCAAGGTGCGGGGACCAACACTGAAGCTTTCTTT
TRBJ2-3,TRBV7-9,-,-,CASSLIRGSTDTQYF,TGTGCCAGCAGCTTAATCCGGGGAAGCACAGATACGCAGTATTTT
TRBJ1-1,TRBV7-3,-,-,CASSLLRNTEAFF,TGTGCCAGCAGCTTATTGAGGAACACTGAAGCTTTCTTT
TRBJ1-2,TRBV4-3,-,-,CASAPGGARDGYTF,TGCGCCAGCGCGCCGGGGGGGGCACGGGATGGCTACACCTTC
TRBJ2-7,TRBV19,TRBD1,-,CASSIVGTGYEQYF,TGTGCCAGTAGTATAGTTGGGACAGGGTACGAGCAGTACTTC
TRBJ2-3,TRBV9,TRBD2,-,CASSVGTSGTLDTQYF,TGTGCCAGCAGCGTAGGGACTAGCGGGACCTTAGATACGCAGTATTTT
TRBJ2-3,TRBV6-5,TRBD1,-,CASSWGQGLTDTQYF,TGTGCCAGCAGTTGGGGACAGGGTCTCACAGATACGCAGTATTTT
TRBJ2-7,TRBV19,-,-,CASSPTGYEQYF,TGTGCCAGTAGTCCGACAGGCTACGAGCAGTACTTC
TRBJ2-7,TRBV28,TRBD2,-,CASSLSAGEGFYEQYF,TGTGCCAGCAGTTTATCAGCGGGGGAGGGTTTCTACGAGCAGTACTTC
TRBJ1-1,TRBV28,-,few,CASRQDSYTEAFF,TGTGCCAGCAGGCAAGACAGCTACACTGAAGCTTTCTTT
TRBJ2-5,TRBV7-9,-,-,CAYVEKQETQYF,TGTGCCTATGTGGAGAAACAAGAGACCCAGTACTTC
TRBJ1-4,TRBV4-3,-,-,CASSQDRQSSLRLFF,TGCGCCAGCAGCCAAGATCGGCAGAGTTCCTTGAGGCTGTTTTTT
TRBJ1-6,TRBV5-6,-,-,CASSWTEGVSPLHF,TGTGCCAGCAGCTGGACAGAGGGGGTTTCACCCCTCCACTTT
TRBJ2-1,TRBV7-6,TRBD2,once,CASSSSGGLNEQFF,TGTGCCAGCAGCTCTAGCGGGGGGCTCAATGAGCAGTTCTTC
TRBJ2-3,TRBV7-3,TRBD2,-,CASSLGGVRTDTQYF,TGTGCCAGCAGCTTAGGGGGGGTTCGGACGGATACGCAGTATTTT
TRBJ2-2,TRBV10-3,TRBD1,once,CAISQTGATNTGELFF,TGTGCCATCAGTCAAACAGGGGCGACTAACACCGGGGAGCTGTTTTTT
TRBJ2-7,TRBV11-1,-,-,CASSPRGPYEQYF,TGTGCCAGCAGCCCCAGGGGCCCCTACGAGCAGTACTTC
TRBJ1-1,TRBV27,TRBD1,-,CASSPTGGRDYTEAFF,TGTGCCAGCAGCCCGACAGGGGGCAGGGATTACACTGAAGCTTTCTTT
TRBJ1-2,TRBV4-3,TRBD1,-,CASSQGKDRNYGYTF,TGCGCCAGCAGCCAAGGGAAGGACAGGAACTATGGCTACACCTTC
TRBJ2-3,TRBV7-9,TRBD1,-,CASSLKWDRVTDTQYF,TGTGCCAGCAGCTTAAAGTGGGACAGAGTCACAGATACGCAGTATTTT
TRBJ2-7,TRBV4-1,TRBD1,-,CASSQRQGAANEQYF,TGCGCCAGCAGCCAAAGACAGGGGGCTGCGAACGAGCAGTACTTC
TRBJ2-7,TRBV4-1,TRBD1,-,CASSQDWDRGNYEQYF,TGCGCCAGCAGCCAAGACTGGGACAGGGGCAACTACGAGCAGTACTTC
TRBJ2-1,TRBV6-5,-,-,CASSFSLSSYNEQFF,TGTGCCAGCAGTTTTTCATTGAGCTCCTACAATGAGCAGTTCTTC
TRBJ2-7,TRBV15,TRBD1,-,CATSPEGTGWYEQYF,TGTGCCACCAGCCCAGAAGGGACAGGGTGGTACGAGCAGTACTTC
TRBJ2-1,TRBV7-2,-,-,CASSLNRVYEQFF,TGTGCCAGCAGCTTAAACAGGGTTTATGAGCAGTTCTTC
TRBJ1-6,TRBV19,TRBD1,-,CASSSTRDRGSYNSPLHF,TGTGCCAGTAGTAGTACCCGGGACAGGGGTTCCTATAATTCACCCCTCCACTTT
TRBJ1-2,TRBV11-2,-,-,CASSPGSYGYTF,TGTGCCAGCAGCCCGGGGAGCTATGGCTACACCTTC
TRBJ2-5,TRBV7-6,TRBD1,few,CASSSRQGEEETQYF,TGTGCCAGCAGCTCTCGACAGGGTGAGGAAGAGACCCAGTACTTC
TRBJ1-6,TRBV28,TRBD1,-,CASSFGDSYNSPLHF,TGTGCCAGCAGTTTTGGGGACAGCTATAATTCACCCCTCCACTTT
TRBJ2-5,TRBV18,-,medium-sized,CASSPVAGQKETQYF,TGTGCCAGCTCACCAGTGGCAGGGCAGAAAGAGACCCAGTACTTC
TRBJ2-1,TRBV27,TRBD1,-,CASRPPQGQGGFSSYNEQFF,TGTGCCAGCAGACCCCCCCAGGGACAGGGGGGCTTCTCTTCCTACAATGAGCAGTTCTTC
TRBJ1-1,TRBV28,TRBD1,-,CASSSGTGGLNTEAFF,TGTGCCAGCAGTTCCGGGACAGGGGGCCTGAACACTGAAGCTTTCTTT
TRBJ2-5,TRBV9,TRBD2,-,CASSLSGGGAQETQYF,TGTGCCAGCAGCCTTTCGGGCGGGGGGGCCCAAGAGACCCAGTACTTC
TRBJ1-2,TRBV27,-,-,CASSLRVTGVYGYTF,TGTGCCAGCAGTTTAAGGGTGACAGGAGTCTATGGCTACACCTTC
TRBJ2-3,TRBV30,TRBD2,-,CARTSGGLGADTQYF,TGTGCCCGGACTAGCGGGGGGCTAGGCGCAGATACGCAGTATTTT
TRBJ2-7,TRBV7-9,-,-,CASSLVSRQVDEQYF,TGTGCCAGCAGCTTAGTTTCCAGGCAGGTGGACGAGCAGTACTTC